This TCR beta chain was captured by sequencing in a study of cytomegalovirus exposure and HLA in healthy donors. Study results and limitations: Presence/absence analyses treated sequencing depth as roughly uniform across donors. A later analysis showed HLA-associated TCR beta chains outstripping equally common others in clonal expansion. The study found most TCR sequences rare, yet found some public TCRs in many donors. An analysis done earlier found most TCR beta V segments productive about 87% or about 30% of the time.

Primers for the PCR totalled 60 Vbeta and 13 Jbeta. Some clones are missing from TCRdb's copy, which holds only in-frame ones; the method was immunoSEQ multiplex PCR. The sample lists 65,000 to 80,000 clones; about four fifths were seen once. This clone was seen a few times. Its antigen is still unknown. Trimming stripped 0 bases from V and 7 bases from J, with 10 bases between. CDR1 is MNHEY and CDR2 is SVGAGI in the germline V gene. The CDR3 extends over 13 amino acids. Sequenced material: PBMCs. The chain uses TRBV6-5 and TRBJ2-7, with D unclear. The source is a woman between 35 and 50 years old in good health and CMV-seropositive. The CDR3 loop is CASSYSPGSEQYF. The CDR3 nucleotides read TGTGCCAGCAGTTACTCGCCAGGATCGGAGCAGTACTTC.